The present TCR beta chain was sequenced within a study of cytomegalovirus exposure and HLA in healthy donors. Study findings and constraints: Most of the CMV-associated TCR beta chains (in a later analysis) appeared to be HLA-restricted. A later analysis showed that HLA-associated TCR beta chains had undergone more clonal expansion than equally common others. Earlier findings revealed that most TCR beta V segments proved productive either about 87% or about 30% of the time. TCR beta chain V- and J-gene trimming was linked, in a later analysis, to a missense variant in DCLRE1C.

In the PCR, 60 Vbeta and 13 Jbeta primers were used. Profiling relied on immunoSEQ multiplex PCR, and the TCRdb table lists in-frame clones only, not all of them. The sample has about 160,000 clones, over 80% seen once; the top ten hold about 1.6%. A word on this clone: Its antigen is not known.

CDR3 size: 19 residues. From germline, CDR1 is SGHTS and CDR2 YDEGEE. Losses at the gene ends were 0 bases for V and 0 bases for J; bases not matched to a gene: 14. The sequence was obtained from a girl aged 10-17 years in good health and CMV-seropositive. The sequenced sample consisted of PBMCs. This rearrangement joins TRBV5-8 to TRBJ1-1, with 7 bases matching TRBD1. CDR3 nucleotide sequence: TGTGCCAGCAGCTTGGCCGGGGCTTGGGACAGCTTTATGAACACTGAAGCTTTCTTT. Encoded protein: CASSLAGAWDSFMNTEAFF.